The 8 T cell receptor beta chains in this list originate from one sample, sequenced in a study of siplizumab effects on memory and regulatory T cells. The protocol was immunoSEQ multiplex PCR, while the TCRdb copy is restricted to in-frame clones and leaves out a portion. The sample shows about 100,000 clones, 85% to 95% of them seen only once. Specimen: Tregs sorted from blood. The source of these receptors is a human donor in good health.

The V and J genes are TRBV5-1 and TRBJ1-2, with D hard to call. V lost 4 bases and J lost 8, with 15 bases in between. The CDR3 runs 13 residues. CDR1 and CDR2 from the germline V gene are SGHRS and YFSETQ. The CDR3: CASSLTGGGGYTF. DNA for the CDR3: TGCGCCAGCAGCCTGACCGGAGGCGGCGGCTACACCTTC.

The genes are TRBV4-1 and TRBJ1-4, with 8 bases matching TRBD1. V was clipped by 4 bases and J by 2 bases; unmatched bases: 6. Germline V CDR1 and CDR2: MGHRA, YSYEKL. This CDR3 comprises 16 residues. Here the CDR3 reads CASSRQGAITNEKLFF. In DNA form, the CDR3 reads TGCGCCAGCAGCCGGCAGGGGGCAATCACTAATGAAAAACTGTTTTTT.

The V gene is TRBV12-5, the J gene TRBJ2-1; 14 positions agree with TRBD2. The V gene's germline CDR1 is LGHNT and CDR2 FRNRAP. This CDR3 is 18 amino acids long. Trimming took 0 bases from V and 4 from J; bases not matched to a gene: 5. CDR3 sequence: CASGLVVGTSGRYNEQFF. The DNA of the CDR3 is TGTGCTAGTGGTTTGGTAGTCGGGACTAGCGGGAGATACAATGAGCAGTTCTTC.

This sequence joins TRBV27 and TRBJ1-2, with no clear D. In germline, CDR1 is MNHEY, CDR2 SMNVEV (reference sequence). The V and J ends lost 7 bases and 5 bases respectively, with 23 bases between them. The CDR3 is 16 residues long. Here the CDR3 reads CASMELGVGREYGYTF. The CDR3 DNA reads as TGTGCCAGCATGGAGCTCGGAGTCGGAAGGGAGTATGGCTACACCTTC.

This chain uses TRBV9 with TRBJ2-3; 12 positions match TRBD2. The V and J ends lost 4 bases and 3 bases, in that order; junction bases with no gene match: 3. The CDR3 contains 15 residues. From germline, CDR1 is SGDLS and CDR2 YYNGEE. CDR3 coding DNA: TGTGCCAGCAGCCAGACTAGCGGGAGAACAGATACGCAGTATTTT. Its protein is CASSQTSGRTDTQYF.

The chain employs TRBV28 and TRBJ1-1; 7 bases map to TRBD1. CDR1 MDHEN and CDR2 SYDVKM come from the germline V gene. V lost 6 bases and J lost 6; bases outside the gene matches: 10. This CDR3 comprises 14 residues. The CDR3: CASRTLQGSAEAFF. The CDR3 DNA reads as TGTGCCAGCAGGACCCTACAGGGGAGCGCTGAAGCTTTCTTT.

The rearrangement uses TRBV10-2 and TRBJ1-5; D perhaps matches TRBD1 (5 bases). This CDR3 spans 15 amino acids. Germline loops: CDR1 WSHSY, CDR2 SAAADI. V shed 3 bases and J shed 5 bases, with 14 bases lying between them. DNA of the CDR3: TGCGCCAGCAGTGATAGGGGCGCCAGATATCAGCCCCAGCATTTT. This translates into CASSDRGARYQPQHF.

The rearrangement joins TRBV2 to TRBJ2-7, with D perhaps matching TRBD1 (6 bases). Germline loops: CDR1 SNHLY, CDR2 FYNNEI. The length of the CDR3 is 14 residues. The V end lost 10 bases, the J end lost 0 bases, and 16 bases lay between the germline ends. CDR3 bases: TGTGCCACCATGAGGGGACAAGCCTCCTACGAGCAGTACTTC. This encodes CATMRGQASYEQYF.